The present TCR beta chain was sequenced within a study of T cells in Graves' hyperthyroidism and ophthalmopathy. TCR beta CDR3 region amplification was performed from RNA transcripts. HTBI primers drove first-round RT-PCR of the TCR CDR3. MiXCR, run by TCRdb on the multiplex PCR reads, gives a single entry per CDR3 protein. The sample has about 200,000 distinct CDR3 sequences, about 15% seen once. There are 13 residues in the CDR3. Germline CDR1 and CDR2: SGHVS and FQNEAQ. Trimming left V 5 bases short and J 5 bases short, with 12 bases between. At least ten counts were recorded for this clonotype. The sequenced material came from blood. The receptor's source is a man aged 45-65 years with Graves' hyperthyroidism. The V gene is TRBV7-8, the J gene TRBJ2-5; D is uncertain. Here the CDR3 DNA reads TGTGCCAGCAGCCCCAAGGGTTATGAGACCCAGTACTTC. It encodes CASSPKGYETQYF.